The entry that follows covers one TCR beta chain sequence. In the original workflow: Quantification of nucleated cells was approximated via reference gene primer amplification. The table came from immunoSEQ multiplex PCR; TCRdb's copy has only in-frame clones and leaves some out. V, J and clone size derive from that table, while D and trimming were established from the DNA sequence. The table has 25,000 to 30,000 clones, about 90% seen once; the top ten hold 1.7%. This sample was included in a study of blood T cell repertoires in COVID-19. V shed 3 bases, J shed 5 bases, and the junction held 3 bases outside the gene matches. CDR3 length: 13 residues. Germline CDR1 SGHDN, CDR2 FVKESK.

Sequencing was done on a sample of peripheral blood. The clonotype originates from a woman aged 60-70 years with active COVID-19. The rearrangement joins TRBV14 to TRBJ1-2, with 7 bases that match TRBD1. The DNA for the CDR3 is TGTGCCAGCAGCCAGGGACAGAGATATGGCTACACCTTC. It translates to CASSQGQRYGYTF. The full variable domain, in which reference TRBV14 and TRBJ1-2 provide the parts outside the CDR3, is EAGVTQFPSHSVIEKGQTVTLRCDPISGHDNLYWYRRVMGKEIKFLLHFVKESKQDESGMPNNRFLAERTGGTYSTLKVQPAELEDSGVYFCASSQGQRYGYTFGSGTRLTVV.